This is a list of T cell receptor beta chains from one sample in a study of cytomegalovirus exposure and HLA in healthy donors. The data were produced by immunoSEQ multiplex PCR, yet TCRdb's version contains in-frame clones alone and is incomplete. This table has about 130,000 clones, approximately 17% appearing once. Material for sequencing was PBMCs. These receptors came from a female donor in good health and CMV-seropositive. The CDR3 runs from the conserved cysteine through the conserved F or W. D genes are given only for firm matches. Size tells how often a clone was seen (once, few, many) or the class of an expanded clone, and some rows leave it out.

d_call: TRBD2
clone_size: few
j_call: TRBJ2-4
cdr3_length: 12
v_call: TRBV29-1
cdr3_aa: CSVSTGGNIQYF
cdr3_nt: TGCAGCGTGAGCACGGGGGGGAACATTCAGTACTTC

d_call: TRBD1
clone_size: .
j_call: TRBJ1-2
cdr3_length: 17
v_call: TRBV5-6
cdr3_aa: CASSHGLGDRGRNGYTF
cdr3_nt: TGTGCCAGCAGTCACGGGTTAGGGGACAGGGGGCGTAATGGCTACACCTTC

d_call: .
clone_size: few
j_call: TRBJ1-4
cdr3_length: 14
v_call: TRBV5-6
cdr3_aa: CASSFVSVNEKLFF
cdr3_nt: TGTGCCAGCAGCTTCGTCTCCGTGAATGAAAAACTGTTTTTT

d_call: TRBD1
clone_size: .
j_call: TRBJ1-5
cdr3_length: 17
v_call: TRBV30
cdr3_aa: CAWTTGSSLAGNQPQHF
cdr3_nt: TGTGCCTGGACGACAGGGAGTTCGTTAGCGGGCAATCAGCCCCAGCATTTT

d_call: TRBD1
clone_size: few
j_call: TRBJ2-5
cdr3_length: 15
v_call: TRBV28
cdr3_aa: CASSLLRQGRETQYF
cdr3_nt: TGTGCCAGCAGTTTACTAAGACAGGGGAGAGAGACCCAGTACTTC

d_call: TRBD1
clone_size: .
j_call: TRBJ1-1
cdr3_length: 16
v_call: TRBV5-1
cdr3_aa: CASSLTLSQGYTEAFF
cdr3_nt: TGCGCCAGCAGCTTGACGTTGTCACAGGGGTACACTGAAGCTTTCTTT

d_call: TRBD1
clone_size: .
j_call: TRBJ2-2
cdr3_length: 16
v_call: TRBV7-2
cdr3_aa: CASSIRGQGRTGELFF
cdr3_nt: TGTGCCAGCAGCATAAGAGGACAGGGGAGGACCGGGGAGCTGTTTTTT

d_call: .
clone_size: few
j_call: TRBJ2-7
cdr3_length: 16
v_call: TRBV6-6
cdr3_aa: CASSAARTFSSYEQYF
cdr3_nt: TGTGCCAGCAGCGCAGCGCGGACTTTTTCCTCCTACGAGCAGTACTTC

d_call: .
clone_size: .
j_call: TRBJ2-7
cdr3_length: 13
v_call: TRBV6-5
cdr3_aa: CASARESSYEQYF
cdr3_nt: TGTGCCAGCGCTCGAGAGTCATCCTACGAGCAGTACTTC

d_call: .
clone_size: few
j_call: TRBJ2-7
cdr3_length: 15
v_call: TRBV5-1
cdr3_aa: CASSLVSGLNGEQYF
cdr3_nt: TGCGCCAGCAGCTTGGTGTCAGGACTTAACGGCGAGCAGTACTTC

d_call: .
clone_size: .
j_call: TRBJ2-2
cdr3_length: 15
v_call: TRBV19
cdr3_aa: CASSIVSKSTGELFF
cdr3_nt: TGTGCCAGTAGTATCGTCAGTAAATCCACCGGGGAGCTGTTTTTT

d_call: .
clone_size: few
j_call: TRBJ2-1
cdr3_length: 13
v_call: TRBV6-1
cdr3_aa: CASKDRTYNEQFF
cdr3_nt: TGTGCCAGTAAGGACAGAACCTACAATGAGCAGTTCTTC

d_call: TRBD1
clone_size: .
j_call: TRBJ2-7
cdr3_length: 15
v_call: TRBV18
cdr3_aa: CASSPGQGASYEQYF
cdr3_nt: TGTGCCAGCTCACCGGGACAGGGGGCCTCCTACGAGCAGTACTTC

d_call: TRBD2
clone_size: few
j_call: TRBJ2-1
cdr3_length: 18
v_call: TRBV9
cdr3_aa: CASSVGSGGPPIYNEQFF
cdr3_nt: TGTGCCAGCAGCGTGGGATCGGGAGGGCCTCCGATTTACAATGAGCAGTTCTTC

d_call: .
clone_size: once
j_call: TRBJ2-7
cdr3_length: 12
v_call: TRBV6-1
cdr3_aa: CASMEGGYEQYF
cdr3_nt: TGTGCCAGCATGGAGGGCGGCTACGAGCAGTACTTC

d_call: .
clone_size: .
j_call: TRBJ1-2
cdr3_length: 15
v_call: TRBV7-2
cdr3_aa: CASSLFRGGGYGYTF
cdr3_nt: TGTGCCAGCAGCTTATTTCGGGGAGGGGGATATGGCTACACCTTC

d_call: .
clone_size: few
j_call: TRBJ1-1
cdr3_length: 15
v_call: TRBV4-1
cdr3_aa: CASSSRAGLNTEAFF
cdr3_nt: TGCGCCAGCAGCAGCAGGGCAGGGCTAAACACTGAAGCTTTCTTT

d_call: .
clone_size: few
j_call: TRBJ2-2
cdr3_length: 16
v_call: TRBV4-2
cdr3_aa: CASSQERTTNTGELFF
cdr3_nt: TGTGCCAGCAGCCAAGAAAGGACAACGAACACCGGGGAGCTGTTTTTT

d_call: .
clone_size: few
j_call: TRBJ2-7
cdr3_length: 14
v_call: TRBV25-1
cdr3_aa: CASSEYPNSNEQYF
cdr3_nt: TGTGCCAGCAGTGAATACCCTAATTCCAACGAGCAGTACTTC

d_call: TRBD1
clone_size: .
j_call: TRBJ2-1
cdr3_length: 14
v_call: TRBV28
cdr3_aa: CASSLVGRGHEQFF
cdr3_nt: TGTGCCAGCAGTTTAGTCGGCAGGGGGCATGAGCAGTTCTTC

d_call: .
clone_size: few
j_call: TRBJ2-2
cdr3_length: 15
v_call: TRBV4-2
cdr3_aa: CASSPASEGTGELFF
cdr3_nt: TGTGCCAGCAGCCCTGCTAGCGAGGGGACCGGGGAGCTGTTTTTT

d_call: .
clone_size: once
j_call: TRBJ1-2
cdr3_length: 15
v_call: TRBV2
cdr3_aa: CASSEARGPNYGYTF
cdr3_nt: TGTGCCAGCAGTGAAGCGCGGGGGCCAAACTATGGCTACACCTTC

d_call: .
clone_size: .
j_call: TRBJ2-5
cdr3_length: 15
v_call: TRBV1
cdr3_aa: CTSSRSLVNRETQYF
cdr3_nt: TGCACCAGCAGCCGATCACTAGTCAATAGAGAGACCCAGTACTTC

d_call: .
clone_size: .
j_call: TRBJ2-2
cdr3_length: 17
v_call: TRBV28
cdr3_aa: CASSFTQGVPNTGELFF
cdr3_nt: TGTGCCAGCAGCTTTACTCAGGGCGTCCCTAACACCGGGGAGCTGTTTTTT

d_call: TRBD1
clone_size: .
j_call: TRBJ2-3
cdr3_length: 16
v_call: TRBV5-1
cdr3_aa: CASSLALTGRTDTQYF
cdr3_nt: TGCGCCAGCAGCTTGGCCTTGACAGGGCGCACAGATACGCAGTATTTT

d_call: .
clone_size: few
j_call: TRBJ1-6
cdr3_length: 19
v_call: TRBV27
cdr3_aa: CASSLLRPDSPSYNSPLHF
cdr3_nt: TGTGCCAGCAGTCTACTGAGACCTGACAGTCCCTCCTATAATTCACCCCTCCACTTT

d_call: TRBD1
clone_size: .
j_call: TRBJ2-7
cdr3_length: 14
v_call: TRBV5-1
cdr3_aa: CASSVTGDSYEQYF
cdr3_nt: TGCGCCAGCAGCGTCACAGGGGACTCCTACGAGCAGTACTTC

d_call: .
clone_size: .
j_call: TRBJ1-4
cdr3_length: 15
v_call: TRBV5-8
cdr3_aa: CASSLNRDTKIGVFF
cdr3_nt: TGTGCCAGCAGCCTCAACCGGGACACCAAGATAGGGGTCTTTTTT

d_call: .
clone_size: few
j_call: TRBJ1-5
cdr3_length: 16
v_call: TRBV6-4
cdr3_aa: CASSEEWGVHNQPQHF
cdr3_nt: TGTGCCAGCAGCGAAGAGTGGGGGGTACATAATCAGCCCCAGCATTTT

d_call: .
clone_size: few
j_call: TRBJ2-7
cdr3_length: 16
v_call: TRBV28
cdr3_aa: CASRTYSLLSSYEQYF
cdr3_nt: TGTGCCAGCAGGACCTACAGTCTACTTAGTTCCTACGAGCAGTACTTC

d_call: TRBD2
clone_size: .
j_call: TRBJ2-1
cdr3_length: 16
v_call: TRBV7-9
cdr3_aa: CASSLARGGTYNEQFF
cdr3_nt: TGTGCCAGCAGCTTAGCGAGGGGAGGGACCTACAATGAGCAGTTCTTC

d_call: TRBD1
clone_size: .
j_call: TRBJ1-1
cdr3_length: 14
v_call: TRBV5-1
cdr3_aa: CASSVGQLGTEAFF
cdr3_nt: TGCGCCAGCAGCGTGGGACAGTTGGGTACTGAAGCTTTCTTT

d_call: TRBD2
clone_size: .
j_call: TRBJ2-7
cdr3_length: 16
v_call: TRBV5-1
cdr3_aa: CASTLGRLAGEFEQYF
cdr3_nt: TGCGCCAGCACCTTAGGAAGACTAGCGGGAGAATTCGAGCAGTACTTC

d_call: .
clone_size: .
j_call: TRBJ1-2
cdr3_length: 12
v_call: TRBV11-2
cdr3_aa: CASSYQEDGYTF
cdr3_nt: TGTGCCAGCAGCTATCAGGAGGATGGCTACACCTTC

d_call: .
clone_size: few
j_call: TRBJ1-6
cdr3_length: 13
v_call: TRBV4-3
cdr3_aa: CASSPSLNSPLHF
cdr3_nt: TGCGCCAGCAGCCCTTCTCTTAATTCACCCCTCCACTTT

d_call: TRBD2
clone_size: .
j_call: TRBJ2-3
cdr3_length: 16
v_call: TRBV7-2
cdr3_aa: CASSKGASGVTDTQYF
cdr3_nt: TGTGCCAGCAGTAAAGGGGCTAGCGGCGTTACAGATACGCAGTATTTT

d_call: .
clone_size: few
j_call: TRBJ2-3
cdr3_length: 14
v_call: TRBV30
cdr3_aa: CAWNQWEATDTQYF
cdr3_nt: TGTGCCTGGAATCAGTGGGAGGCGACAGATACGCAGTATTTT

d_call: .
clone_size: few
j_call: TRBJ2-4
cdr3_length: 16
v_call: TRBV4-3
cdr3_aa: CASSQGPTGAENIQYF
cdr3_nt: TGCGCCAGCAGCCAAGGGCCCACAGGAGCCGAAAACATTCAGTACTTC

d_call: .
clone_size: few
j_call: TRBJ1-1
cdr3_length: 16
v_call: TRBV5-4
cdr3_aa: CASSQADRPGDTEAFF
cdr3_nt: TGTGCCAGCAGCCAGGCCGATAGACCAGGGGACACTGAAGCTTTCTTT

d_call: .
clone_size: .
j_call: TRBJ1-2
cdr3_length: 17
v_call: TRBV28
cdr3_aa: CASSLSFYKDRNYGYTF
cdr3_nt: TGTGCCAGCAGTTTAAGCTTTTACAAGGACAGAAACTATGGCTACACCTTC

d_call: .
clone_size: few
j_call: TRBJ1-3
cdr3_length: 15
v_call: TRBV7-2
cdr3_aa: CASRLTAGAGNTIYF
cdr3_nt: TGTGCCAGCAGACTAACCGCGGGGGCAGGAAACACCATATATTTT

d_call: TRBD2
clone_size: .
j_call: TRBJ2-2
cdr3_length: 17
v_call: TRBV9
cdr3_aa: CASSSQAGSAYTGELFF
cdr3_nt: TGTGCCAGCAGCTCCCAAGCGGGATCCGCGTACACCGGGGAGCTGTTTTTT

d_call: TRBD1
clone_size: .
j_call: TRBJ1-1
cdr3_length: 14
v_call: TRBV4-1
cdr3_aa: CASSQRTGGLEAFF
cdr3_nt: TGCGCCAGCAGCCAGAGGACAGGGGGGCTTGAAGCTTTCTTT

d_call: TRBD1
clone_size: .
j_call: TRBJ2-2
cdr3_length: 16
v_call: TRBV5-6
cdr3_aa: CASSFVGTVVAGELFF
cdr3_nt: TGTGCCAGCAGCTTTGTCGGGACAGTTGTCGCCGGGGAGCTGTTTTTT

d_call: TRBD2
clone_size: few
j_call: TRBJ2-1
cdr3_length: 15
v_call: TRBV5-6
cdr3_aa: CASSLTGGPFYEQFF
cdr3_nt: TGTGCCAGCAGCTTGACGGGGGGGCCGTTTTATGAGCAGTTCTTC

d_call: .
clone_size: .
j_call: TRBJ2-7
cdr3_length: 13
v_call: TRBV29-1
cdr3_aa: CSVHREGDYEQYF
cdr3_nt: TGCAGCGTTCACAGGGAGGGGGACTACGAGCAGTACTTC

d_call: .
clone_size: few
j_call: TRBJ2-7
cdr3_length: 11
v_call: TRBV20-1
cdr3_aa: CSARESSEQYF
cdr3_nt: TGCAGTGCTAGGGAGAGCTCCGAGCAGTACTTC

d_call: TRBD1
clone_size: few
j_call: TRBJ2-7
cdr3_length: 13
v_call: TRBV2
cdr3_aa: CASLGPGGVEQYF
cdr3_nt: TGTGCCAGCCTTGGCCCAGGGGGCGTGGAGCAGTACTTC